This TCR beta chain was identified in a study of shared T cell receptors in the human thymus (dated by TCRdb to the early 2020s). Concerning the study at large: The study investigated the way shared, self-reactive T-cell receptor alpha chains are produced in the human thymus.

CDR1 SGHRS and CDR2 YFSETQ were looked up in the germline V gene. The germline ends are 13 bases apart after V is trimmed by 4 bases and J by 6 bases. The CDR3 numbers 14 residues from cysteine through phenylalanine. Only the CDR3 DNA stays, 42 bases, in frame from base 1. With respect to this clone: Its antigen is currently not known. No base-level quality is on record; no much larger clone is a single base apart.

The library was built by means of the immunoSEQ multiplex PCR assay. This is the immuneACCESS table as TCRdb keeps it, with only in-frame sequences that have V and J called. A part of the clones is gone; compared with another copy, unresolved V genes explain less than half, and the rest is unexplained. This sample is represented by about 380,000 clones; approximately 95% of them were singletons. The ten top clones hold roughly 0.02% of the sample. The sequenced sample consisted of thymocytes. This TCR was recovered from a human donor. The V gene is TRBV5-1 and the J gene is TRBJ2-2, with the D segment possibly TRBD1 or TRBD2, each aligning over 5 bases. The CDR3 reads as follows: CASSPRAGSGELFF. The sequence in DNA is TGCGCCAGCAGCCCGCGGGCAGGGTCCGGGGAGCTGTTTTTT.